Listed below are T cell receptor beta chains from one sample, sequenced in a study of T cells in Graves' hyperthyroidism and ophthalmopathy. TCRdb re-called the multiplex PCR reads with MiXCR, one entry per CDR3 protein. The table includes about 640,000 distinct CDR3 sequences, just under 45% detected once. The sample was peripheral blood or thyroid tissue (not recorded which). All receptors come from an adult man with Graves' disease, either hyperthyroidism or ophthalmopathy (not recorded which). Both conserved end residues are part of each CDR3.

J gene | V gene | CDR3 protein
TRBJ1-2 | TRBV24-1 | CATETGGGYGYTF
TRBJ1-2 | TRBV7-8 | CASSLVGTGGSGNTF
TRBJ2-7 | TRBV16 | CASSQRRSSSYEQYF
TRBJ1-5 | TRBV5-1 | CASSLESGQPQHF
TRBJ1-1 | TRBV27 | CASSFRVGGTEAFF
TRBJ1-6 | TRBV10-3 | CAISGTVSNSPLHF
TRBJ2-3 | TRBV24-1 | CATSDAGLAGSTDTQYF
TRBJ1-4 | TRBV29-1 | CSVAGFSTNEKLFF
TRBJ1-2 | TRBV25-1 | CASTYNPGMDYGYTF
TRBJ1-6 | TRBV6-5 | CASMSALYSPLHF
TRBJ2-7 | TRBV2 | CASSDRQPSGGEQYF
TRBJ1-6 | TRBV7-9 | CASSLLPGQHNSPLHF
TRBJ1-6 | TRBV7-2 | CASSWTGTTPLHF
TRBJ1-3 | TRBV7-9 | CASTIGLDTIYF
TRBJ1-1 | TRBV12-3/TRBV12-4 | CASSLQGPTEAFF
TRBJ1-5 | TRBV20-1 | CSARAGGLDYSNQPQHF
TRBJ1-6 | TRBV3-1 | CASSQPGSPLHF
TRBJ2-7 | TRBV29-1 | CSVSDYEQYF
TRBJ1-1 | TRBV9 | CASSDDTEAFF
TRBJ2-2 | TRBV10-3 | CAITPGTVYTGELFF
TRBJ1-2 | TRBV12-3/TRBV12-4 | CASSSSVRLYGYTF
TRBJ2-7 | TRBV6-1 | CASADYEQYF
TRBJ2-7 | TRBV6-5 | CASSYSKISTEYEQYF
TRBJ2-5 | TRBV9 | CASSVDGGTGVIKTQYF
TRBJ1-6 | TRBV7-3 | CASSQGGVSPLHF
TRBJ1-1 | TRBV20-1 | CSAREKTRGSTEAFF
TRBJ1-6 | TRBV20-1 | CSASRDSVNSPLHF
TRBJ1-4 | TRBV9 | CASSVGGRTNEKLLF
TRBJ2-7 | TRBV6-5 | CASSSTGGSPYEQYF
TRBJ2-7 | TRBV5-1 | CASSTGTSGYEQYF
TRBJ1-4 | TRBV10-3 | CATSDRGGEKLFF
TRBJ2-6 | TRBV10-3 | CATSSPSGANVLTF
TRBJ1-4 | TRBV2 | CASGRAQEKLFF
TRBJ2-7 | TRBV20-1 | CSATPSGINEQYF
TRBJ1-2 | TRBV15 | CATSSRGDRDGYGYTF
TRBJ2-7 | TRBV7-9 | CASSLGQGREQYF
TRBJ2-5 | TRBV19 | CASSITSRTSGRAGGETQYF
TRBJ1-2 | TRBV5-1 | CASTSFPEMDGYTF
TRBJ1-1 | TRBV3-1 | CASSEGTGVYTEAFF
TRBJ2-5 | TRBV7-9 | CASSPRGYAQETQYF